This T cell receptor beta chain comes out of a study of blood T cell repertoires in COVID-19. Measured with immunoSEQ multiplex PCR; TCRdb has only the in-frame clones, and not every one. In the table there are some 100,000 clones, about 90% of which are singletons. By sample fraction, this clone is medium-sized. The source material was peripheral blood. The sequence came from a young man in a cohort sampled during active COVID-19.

The CDR3 DNA reads TGTGCCAGCAGCACTCTAACGGTCGGACAGGGCGGACAGCCGACCGGGGAGCTGTTTTTT. Its protein product is CASSTLTVGQGGQPTGELFF. The rearrangement joins TRBV28 to TRBJ2-2; 8 bases are shared with TRBD1. The CDR3 runs to 20 residues. Germline lookup yields CDR1 MDHEN and CDR2 SYDVKM. J gave up 5 bases and V 6 bases, and 23 bases lay outside the gene matches.